This entry lists 14 T cell receptor beta chains sequenced from one sample in a study of T cells in Graves' hyperthyroidism and ophthalmopathy. Amplified TCR beta CDR3 regions came from RNA transcripts. Using the HTBI primer set, a first-round RT-PCR was run on the TCR CDR3. TCRdb recomputed calls from the multiplex PCR reads with MiXCR, one row per CDR3 protein. The repertoire holds under 400,000 distinct CDR3 sequences, with around 14% as singletons. The sequenced material came from blood. Receptors were obtained from a woman between 18 and 29 years old with Graves' hyperthyroidism that later progressed to Graves' ophthalmopathy.

This chain's CDR3 is CASSVVRGGDKEAFF. The CDR3 DNA is TGTGCCAGCAGTGTCGTTAGGGGTGGTGATAAGGAAGCTTTCTTT. The chain employs TRBV2 and TRBJ1-1, with a possible D match to TRBD1 (5 bases). The CDR3 consists of 15 residues. Trimming removed 4 bases from V and 8 bases from J, with 20 bases in between. The germline V gene has CDR1 SNHLY and CDR2 FYNNEI.

This clonotype has more than one count but fewer than ten. The V gene is TRBV18, the J gene TRBJ2-7; 7 positions match TRBD1. V lost 4 bases to trimming and J lost 2 bases; unmatched junction nucleotides: 8. This CDR3 has 15 residues. CDR1 is KGHSH, CDR2 LQKENI, per germline. CDR3 loop: CASSRSRDRTYEQYF. The CDR3, as DNA: TGTGCCAGCTCACGGAGCCGGGACAGAACCTACGAGCAGTACTTC.

This clonotype was detected many times. The V and J genes are TRBV11-2 and TRBJ2-3; TRBD1 matches 7 bases. Germline CDR1 reads SGHAT; CDR2 reads FQNNGV. CDR3 length equals 15 residues. With 6 bases clipped from V and 2 bases from J, the junction kept 8 bases outside the gene matches. In DNA, the CDR3 is TGTGCCAGCAGGCGGACAGGCCTCGCCACAGATACGCAGTATTTT. The encoded protein is CASRRTGLATDTQYF.

At least ten counts were recorded for this clonotype. The V gene is TRBV28, the J gene TRBJ2-5; D gene uncertain. The V end lost 5 bases, the J end lost 1 base, and 11 bases lay between the germline ends. CDR3 length equals 14 residues. CDR1 and CDR2 (germline): MDHEN, SYDVKM. The CDR3 region has the DNA TGTGCCAGCAGTCCCCTTAAGATCCAAGAGACCCAGTACTTC. This translates into CASSPLKIQETQYF.

The chain links TRBV28 to TRBJ1-2; D is possibly TRBD1 (6 bases). Deletions cut 5 bases from V and 1 base from J, with 17 bases between. The CDR3 length is 16 residues. Germline assignment: CDR1 MDHEN and CDR2 SYDVKM. In nucleotides, the CDR3 is TGTGCCAGCAGTCCGGGGGGCGCCTGGGGTAACTATGGCTACACCTTC. It is translated as CASSPGGAWGNYGYTF.

This clonotype was found a few times. V and J are TRBV6-5 and TRBJ1-2; no clear D. Per germline, CDR1 MNHEY and CDR2 SVGAGI. This CDR3 has 15 residues. The V end was cut by 0 bases, the J end by 8 bases, with 16 bases between. CDR3 sequence: CASSYSTIRENGYTF. CDR3 DNA: TGTGCCAGCAGTTACTCGACAATTAGGGAGAACGGCTACACCTTC.

This clonotype showed up just a few times. The V call is TRBV7-2, the J call TRBJ1-4, with D unresolved. V shed 3 bases and J shed 3 bases, with 5 bases lying between them. From germline, CDR1 is SGHTA and CDR2 FQGNSA. The length of the CDR3 is 13 residues. The CDR3 DNA reads as TGTGCCAGCAGCTTGGATTCTAATGAAAAACTGTTTTTT. It is translated as CASSLDSNEKLFF. The entire variable domain, with the rest obtained from reference TRBV7-2 and TRBJ1-4, is as follows: GAGVSQSPSNKVTEKGKDVELRCDPISGHTALYWYRQSLGQGLEFLIYFQGNSAPDKSGLPSDRFSAERTGGSVSTLTIQRTQQEDSAVYLCASSLDSNEKLFFGSGTQLSVL.

This clonotype was counted many times. The chain uses TRBV18 and TRBJ2-1; D is undetermined. Between the trimmed V and J ends, which lost 2 bases and 5 bases, there was a span of 4 bases. This CDR3 comprises 12 residues. The germline V gene encodes CDR1 KGHSH and CDR2 LQKENI. CDR3 in amino acids: CASSPSDNEQFF. CDR3 coding DNA: TGTGCCAGCTCACCATCGGACAATGAGCAGTTCTTC.

In this sample, this clonotype turned up a few times. V and J are TRBV10-2 and TRBJ1-1, with no clear D. V gave up 2 bases and J gave up 6 bases, with 7 bases separating them. The CDR3 extends over 12 amino acids. CDR1 WSHSY and CDR2 SAAADI come from the germline V gene. CDR3 DNA sequence: TGCGCCAGCAGTGAGCGTGGAGCTGAAGCTTTCTTT. It translates to CASSERGAEAFF.

V is TRBV4-1 and J is TRBJ2-1, with 9 bases aligning to TRBD2. The J segment lost 8 bases and the V segment lost 1 base, leaving 15 bases of the junction unmatched. Germline CDR1 reads MGHRA; CDR2 reads YSYEKL. There are 18 residues in the CDR3. CDR3 sequence reads: CASSQVPPSAGGTHEQFF. DNA of the CDR3: TGCGCCAGCAGCCAAGTTCCTCCCAGCGCGGGAGGGACCCATGAGCAGTTCTTC.

This clonotype was seen repeatedly, ten times or more. The chain links TRBV2 to TRBJ1-1, with 7 bases fitting TRBD1. V shed 9 bases and J 1 base; nucleotides not matched to a gene: 14. Germline V gene lookup returns CDR1 SNHLY and CDR2 FYNNEI. This CDR3 region has 16 residues. The chain's CDR3 is CASKGTALGRNTEAFF. The CDR3, as DNA: TGTGCCAGTAAGGGGACAGCACTAGGGAGGAACACTGAAGCTTTCTTT.

This clonotype showed up many times. CDR3 nucleotide sequence: TGTGCCAGCACCTTGCGACAGGGGAACTACGAGCAGTACTTC. Translation gives CASTLRQGNYEQYF. This chain links TRBV6-1 with TRBJ2-7; 8 nucleotides match TRBD1. V shed 7 bases, J shed 3 bases, and the junction held 8 bases outside the gene matches. There are 14 residues in the CDR3. CDR1 and CDR2 from the germline V gene are MNHNS and SASEGT.

This chain uses TRBV6-1 with TRBJ1-1; a possible D gene is TRBD1 (5 bases). This CDR3 is built from 15 residues. The V gene's germline CDR1 is MNHNS and CDR2 SASEGT. Trimming took 8 bases from V and 0 from J, leaving 16 bases between them. DNA for the CDR3: TGTGCCAGCTGGGTCCAGGGCCCAATGAACACTGAAGCTTTCTTT. It specifies CASWVQGPMNTEAFF.

Only a few counts were recorded for this clonotype. The chain recombines TRBV30 with TRBJ2-5; 10 bases are a match to TRBD1. This CDR3 is 14 amino acids long. J lost 4 bases, V lost 0 bases, and 2 bases had no gene match. Germline V lookup: CDR1 GTSNPN, CDR2 SVGIG (reference sequence). The CDR3 sequence is CAWSVDRGRETQYF. The CDR3 DNA is TGTGCCTGGAGTGTCGACAGGGGGCGAGAGACCCAGTACTTC.